This is a list of T cell receptor beta chains from one sample in a study of beta chain features in type 1 diabetes. The method was immunoSEQ multiplex PCR; TCRdb's version includes in-frame clones alone and lacks a portion of them. The sample has about 220,000 clones, roughly a tenth seen once. Input material: central memory CD4+ T cells from blood. Receptor source: a man between 18 and 35 years old in good health. Both conserved end residues are part of each CDR3. The order of the fields is CDR3 protein, CDR3 DNA, J gene, clone size, V gene, D gene. D genes are given only for firm matches. Where a row states a size, it is once, few, many or the class of an expanded clone; other rows omit it.

cdr3_aa: CASSPRDRGRGETQYF
cdr3_nt: TGTGCCAGCAGCCCCCGGGACAGGGGGCGAGGAGAGACCCAGTACTTC
j_call: TRBJ2-5
clone_size: -
v_call: TRBV5-4
d_call: TRBD1

cdr3_aa: CAWSVPGARYEQYF
cdr3_nt: TGTGCCTGGAGTGTACCAGGGGCCAGATACGAGCAGTACTTC
j_call: TRBJ2-7
clone_size: few
v_call: TRBV30
d_call: -

cdr3_aa: CASRIGLAAPWGQFF
cdr3_nt: TGTGCCAGCAGGATCGGACTAGCGGCCCCTTGGGGGCAGTTCTTC
j_call: TRBJ2-1
clone_size: few
v_call: TRBV5-6
d_call: TRBD2

cdr3_aa: CASSFNRASGNEQFF
cdr3_nt: TGTGCCAGCAGCTTCAATCGGGCTAGCGGCAATGAGCAGTTCTTC
j_call: TRBJ2-1
clone_size: few
v_call: TRBV11-2
d_call: TRBD2

cdr3_aa: CASSQYRDYEQYF
cdr3_nt: TGCGCCAGCAGCCAATACCGGGACTACGAGCAGTACTTC
j_call: TRBJ2-7
clone_size: few
v_call: TRBV4-3
d_call: -

cdr3_aa: CASSVGLAPTYEQYF
cdr3_nt: TGTGCCAGCAGCGTAGGACTAGCACCAACGTACGAGCAGTACTTC
j_call: TRBJ2-7
clone_size: -
v_call: TRBV9
d_call: TRBD2

cdr3_aa: CASSLRRTSGSVGDEQFF
cdr3_nt: TGTGCCAGCAGTTTGCGGCGGACTAGCGGGAGTGTTGGGGATGAGCAGTTCTTC
j_call: TRBJ2-1
clone_size: many
v_call: TRBV28
d_call: TRBD2

cdr3_aa: CASSWGSGRAYEQFF
cdr3_nt: TGTGCCAGCAGCTGGGGTAGCGGGAGGGCGTATGAGCAGTTCTTC
j_call: TRBJ2-1
clone_size: -
v_call: TRBV5-6
d_call: TRBD2

cdr3_aa: CASSQHGLAGNTGELFF
cdr3_nt: TGCGCCAGCAGCCAACACGGACTAGCGGGGAACACCGGGGAGCTGTTTTTT
j_call: TRBJ2-2
clone_size: -
v_call: TRBV4-1
d_call: TRBD2

cdr3_aa: CASSIPTGASETQYF
cdr3_nt: TGTGCCAGCAGCATACCGACAGGGGCCTCGGAGACCCAGTACTTC
j_call: TRBJ2-5
clone_size: few
v_call: TRBV5-6
d_call: TRBD1

cdr3_aa: CASSYDYLYNEQFF
cdr3_nt: TGTGCCAGCAGTTACGACTACCTATACAATGAGCAGTTCTTC
j_call: TRBJ2-1
clone_size: few
v_call: TRBV6-6
d_call: -

cdr3_aa: CSVAGTSGRGEQYF
cdr3_nt: TGCAGCGTTGCTGGGACTAGCGGGAGGGGCGAGCAGTACTTC
j_call: TRBJ2-7
clone_size: -
v_call: TRBV29-1
d_call: TRBD2

cdr3_aa: CSASGQQNTEAFF
cdr3_nt: TGCAGCGCCTCGGGACAGCAGAACACTGAAGCTTTCTTT
j_call: TRBJ1-1
clone_size: few
v_call: TRBV29-1
d_call: TRBD1

cdr3_aa: CAWGQSYGYTF
cdr3_nt: TGTGCCTGGGGACAGTCCTATGGCTACACCTTC
j_call: TRBJ1-2
clone_size: -
v_call: TRBV30
d_call: -

cdr3_aa: CSVRPAGDGYTF
cdr3_nt: TGCAGCGTGCGGCCGGCGGGGGATGGCTACACCTTC
j_call: TRBJ1-2
clone_size: -
v_call: TRBV29-1
d_call: -

cdr3_aa: CAISEGGQPYEQYF
cdr3_nt: TGTGCCATCAGTGAAGGAGGGCAGCCTTACGAGCAGTACTTC
j_call: TRBJ2-7
clone_size: medium-sized
v_call: TRBV10-3
d_call: -

cdr3_aa: CSVAGQPNTEAFF
cdr3_nt: TGCAGCGTTGCCGGACAGCCGAACACTGAAGCTTTCTTT
j_call: TRBJ1-1
clone_size: few
v_call: TRBV29-1
d_call: -

cdr3_aa: CASPSGANVLTF
cdr3_nt: TGTGCCAGTCCATCTGGGGCCAACGTCCTGACTTTC
j_call: TRBJ2-6
clone_size: many
v_call: TRBV25-1
d_call: -

cdr3_aa: CAWSIPTGTSGTDTQYF
cdr3_nt: TGTGCCTGGAGTATACCCACCGGGACTAGCGGCACAGATACGCAGTATTTT
j_call: TRBJ2-3
clone_size: few
v_call: TRBV30
d_call: TRBD2

cdr3_aa: CAWRFIGRGTGELFF
cdr3_nt: TGTGCCTGGAGGTTTATAGGCAGGGGGACCGGGGAGCTGTTTTTT
j_call: TRBJ2-2
clone_size: few
v_call: TRBV30
d_call: TRBD1

cdr3_aa: CASSPYRDQETQYF
cdr3_nt: TGTGCCAGCAGCCCATACAGGGACCAAGAGACCCAGTACTTC
j_call: TRBJ2-5
clone_size: many
v_call: TRBV7-2
d_call: -

cdr3_aa: CASSLGQGLGNQPQHF
cdr3_nt: TGTGCCAGCAGCTTAGGACAGGGGTTGGGCAATCAGCCCCAGCATTTT
j_call: TRBJ1-5
clone_size: few
v_call: TRBV7-9
d_call: TRBD1

cdr3_aa: CASTYRADTQYF
cdr3_nt: TGTGCCAGCACTTACAGGGCAGATACGCAGTATTTT
j_call: TRBJ2-3
clone_size: few
v_call: TRBV11-2
d_call: -

cdr3_aa: CASSHQGRDEDIQYF
cdr3_nt: TGTGCCAGCAGCCATCAGGGCAGGGATGAGGACATTCAGTACTTC
j_call: TRBJ2-4
clone_size: -
v_call: TRBV4-2
d_call: -

cdr3_aa: CASSLVQGGENEQFF
cdr3_nt: TGTGCCAGCAGCTTAGTACAGGGTGGAGAGAATGAGCAGTTCTTC
j_call: TRBJ2-1
clone_size: -
v_call: TRBV7-2
d_call: -

cdr3_aa: CASSSYEGSDNQPQHF
cdr3_nt: TGTGCCAGCAGCTCCTATGAGGGATCGGACAATCAGCCCCAGCATTTT
j_call: TRBJ1-5
clone_size: -
v_call: TRBV7-9
d_call: -

cdr3_aa: CAWSPWAASSYNEQFF
cdr3_nt: TGTGCCTGGAGTCCCTGGGCCGCCAGCTCCTACAATGAGCAGTTCTTC
j_call: TRBJ2-1
clone_size: -
v_call: TRBV30
d_call: -

cdr3_aa: CASSLYSYEQYF
cdr3_nt: TGTGCCAGCAGCCTCTACTCCTACGAGCAGTACTTC
j_call: TRBJ2-7
clone_size: -
v_call: TRBV7-8
d_call: -

cdr3_aa: CAISESGREQYF
cdr3_nt: TGTGCCATCAGTGAGTCGGGCCGCGAGCAGTACTTC
j_call: TRBJ2-7
clone_size: many
v_call: TRBV10-3
d_call: -

cdr3_aa: CASTRGGGGANVLTF
cdr3_nt: TGTGCCTCGACGAGGGGTGGAGGTGGGGCCAACGTCCTGACTTTC
j_call: TRBJ2-6
clone_size: few
v_call: TRBV30
d_call: -

cdr3_aa: CASSLNSPYEQYF
cdr3_nt: TGTGCCAGCAGCTTGAACAGCCCCTACGAGCAGTACTTC
j_call: TRBJ2-7
clone_size: -
v_call: TRBV5-4
d_call: -

cdr3_aa: CASSGRTGGTDTQYF
cdr3_nt: TGTGCCAGCAGTGGGAGGACAGGGGGAACAGATACGCAGTATTTT
j_call: TRBJ2-3
clone_size: few
v_call: TRBV2
d_call: TRBD1

cdr3_aa: CASSVAGYNEQFF
cdr3_nt: TGTGCCAGCAGCGTAGCTGGGTACAATGAGCAGTTCTTC
j_call: TRBJ2-1
clone_size: -
v_call: TRBV9
d_call: -

cdr3_aa: CASSSGGSSTAKTQYF
cdr3_nt: TGTGCCAGCAGTTCCGGGGGTTCGAGTACCGCGAAGACCCAGTACTTC
j_call: TRBJ2-5
clone_size: -
v_call: TRBV28
d_call: -

cdr3_aa: CASSLTGAEAFF
cdr3_nt: TGTGCCAGCAGCTTAACAGGTGCTGAAGCTTTCTTT
j_call: TRBJ1-1
clone_size: -
v_call: TRBV7-2
d_call: -

cdr3_aa: CASSASGNGETQYF
cdr3_nt: TGTGCCAGCAGCGCAAGCGGGAACGGAGAGACCCAGTACTTC
j_call: TRBJ2-5
clone_size: -
v_call: TRBV4-2
d_call: TRBD2

cdr3_aa: CASSPMGQGSSEQYF
cdr3_nt: TGTGCCAGCAGCCCCATGGGACAGGGTTCGTCGGAGCAGTACTTC
j_call: TRBJ2-7
clone_size: many
v_call: TRBV9
d_call: TRBD1

cdr3_aa: CASSDLAGVHNEQFF
cdr3_nt: TGTGCCAGCAGCGACTTAGCGGGAGTCCACAATGAGCAGTTCTTC
j_call: TRBJ2-1
clone_size: -
v_call: TRBV9
d_call: TRBD2

cdr3_aa: CASSYLGLAGSYEQYF
cdr3_nt: TGTGCCAGCAGTTATTTAGGACTAGCGGGGTCCTACGAGCAGTACTTC
j_call: TRBJ2-7
clone_size: -
v_call: TRBV6-5
d_call: TRBD2

cdr3_aa: CASRLDWEAEQFF
cdr3_nt: TGTGCCAGCAGGCTCGACTGGGAAGCTGAGCAGTTCTTC
j_call: TRBJ2-1
clone_size: -
v_call: TRBV2
d_call: -

cdr3_aa: CASSQDPLGTVNTGELFF
cdr3_nt: TGTGCCAGCAGCCAAGATCCTCTCGGGACGGTGAACACCGGGGAGCTGTTTTTT
j_call: TRBJ2-2
clone_size: few
v_call: TRBV4-2
d_call: -

cdr3_aa: CAISGQLNEKLFF
cdr3_nt: TGTGCCATCAGTGGACAGTTGAATGAAAAACTGTTTTTT
j_call: TRBJ1-4
clone_size: few
v_call: TRBV10-3
d_call: -

cdr3_aa: CASSGDRVYGYTF
cdr3_nt: TGTGCCAGCAGTGGGGACAGGGTCTATGGCTACACCTTC
j_call: TRBJ1-2
clone_size: few
v_call: TRBV2
d_call: TRBD1

cdr3_aa: CASSGPTYGSSYEQYF
cdr3_nt: TGTGCCAGCAGTGGGCCGACTTACGGGAGCTCCTACGAGCAGTACTTC
j_call: TRBJ2-7
clone_size: -
v_call: TRBV10-3
d_call: -

cdr3_aa: CSGAGGRGETQYF
cdr3_nt: TGCAGCGGCGCGGGAGGCCGGGGAGAGACCCAGTACTTC
j_call: TRBJ2-5
clone_size: -
v_call: TRBV29-1
d_call: TRBD2